A selection of T cell receptor beta chains follows, all from one sample in a study of blood T cell repertoires in COVID-19. Method: immunoSEQ multiplex PCR; TCRdb's copy keeps in-frame clones and lacks some. The table lists 180,000 or so clones, 65% to 80% of them singletons. The sequencing sample was made of peripheral blood. The receptors here all came from a man aged 45-60 years who had recovered from COVID-19. Each CDR3 is given with its conserved first and last residue. D genes are given only for firm matches. Expanded clones are given a class, and other clones once, few, many or no size at all.

V	D	size	J	DNA	CDR3
TRBV4-3	TRBD1	.	TRBJ1-2	TGCGCCAGCAGCCCTGAGGGACAGTTTAACTATGGCTACACCTTC	CASSPEGQFNYGYTF
TRBV7-9	.	.	TRBJ2-1	TGTGCCAGCAGCTTAAAATCTCGCTCCTACAATGAGCAGTTCTTC	CASSLKSRSYNEQFF
TRBV5-6	TRBD2	.	TRBJ2-2	TGTGCCAGCAGCCGCGGACTAGCGGGAGTTTTTGCCGGGGAGCTGTTTTTT	CASSRGLAGVFAGELFF
TRBV3-1/TRBV3-2	TRBD2	.	TRBJ2-5	TGTGCCAGCAGCCAACTAGCGGGAGTGAAGACCCAGTACTTC	CASSQLAGVKTQYF
TRBV28	TRBD1	.	TRBJ1-3	TGTGCCAGCAGTTTATGGGGGACAGGCTCCTCTGGAAACACCATATATTTT	CASSLWGTGSSGNTIYF
TRBV6-5	.	few	TRBJ2-7	TGTGCCAGTTGGCAAAGAGAGGGTAGCAAATACTTC	CASWQREGSKYF
TRBV29-1	TRBD1	.	TRBJ2-1	TGCAGCGTGAAGACCGGGACAGGGTTACGGGGGAGCTCCTACAATGAGCAGTTCTTC	CSVKTGTGLRGSSYNEQFF
TRBV15	TRBD1	.	TRBJ1-2	TGTGCCACCAGCAGACAAAAGGGACAGGGGGATGGCTACACCTTC	CATSRQKGQGDGYTF
TRBV7-8	TRBD1	.	TRBJ2-7	TGTGCCAGCAGCTTATGGGACAGGGGCCACGAGCAGTACTTC	CASSLWDRGHEQYF
TRBV3-1/TRBV3-2	.	.	TRBJ1-2	TGTGCCAGCAGCCAAGGAAGACATCGGGGGACGGGCGGCTACACCTTC	CASSQGRHRGTGGYTF
TRBV4-2	TRBD2	.	TRBJ2-3	TGTGCCAGCAGCCAACGTGTAGCGGGAGGGGATCAAGATACGCAGTATTTT	CASSQRVAGGDQDTQYF
TRBV28	.	few	TRBJ1-2	TGTGCCAGCAGTAAGACCAGGGCAGGGTATGGCTACACCTTC	CASSKTRAGYGYTF
TRBV30	.	few	TRBJ2-6	TGTGCCTGCCCCCTAGGGGGCTCTGGGGCCAACGTCCTGACTTTC	CACPLGGSGANVLTF
TRBV10-2	TRBD2	.	TRBJ2-1	TGCGCCAGCTTCGTAGCGGGAGGGTATAAGCAGTTCTTC	CASFVAGGYKQFF
TRBV6-4	.	.	TRBJ2-7	TGTGCCAGCAGTGAAGGGGATTTCTCCGAGCAGTACTTC	CASSEGDFSEQYF
TRBV5-4	TRBD2	.	TRBJ2-7	TGTGCCAGCAGCTTGGGGAAAGGACTAGCGGGAGAGGGTCTCTCCTACGAGCAGTACTTC	CASSLGKGLAGEGLSYEQYF
TRBV9	TRBD2	.	TRBJ2-1	TGTGCCAGCAGCGTAGACTCGCGGGAGGGTTACAATGAGCAGTTCTTC	CASSVDSREGYNEQFF
TRBV18	.	.	TRBJ1-1	TGTGCCAGCTCACCACGGTACCAACAGGGAAACACTGAAGCTTTCTTT	CASSPRYQQGNTEAFF
TRBV5-1	TRBD1	.	TRBJ1-2	TGCGCCAGCAGCACGGACGGGACAGGGGTCTATGGCTACACCTTC	CASSTDGTGVYGYTF
TRBV19	.	.	TRBJ1-2	TGTGCCAGTACCCCCGACAGGAACTATGGCTACACCTTC	CASTPDRNYGYTF
TRBV6-5	TRBD1	.	TRBJ2-5	TGTGCCAGCAGGCAAACAGGGGTGGAGACCCAGTACTTC	CASRQTGVETQYF
TRBV4-3	.	.	TRBJ2-5	TGCGCCAGCAGCCAAGAACTATTCGGTCAAGAGACCCAGTACTTC	CASSQELFGQETQYF
TRBV6-4	.	few	TRBJ2-1	TGTGCCAGCAGTGACTCTGGCGGGCCAAACAATGAGCAGTTCTTC	CASSDSGGPNNEQFF
TRBV3-1/TRBV3-2	TRBD2	.	TRBJ2-7	TGTGCCAGCAGCCAAGATGATAGCGGGAGGGCCTACGAGCAGTACTTC	CASSQDDSGRAYEQYF
TRBV5-1	TRBD2	.	TRBJ2-1	TGCGCCAGCAGCTTGGTAGTAGCGGGAGGGTTTGTGAATGAGCAGTTCTTC	CASSLVVAGGFVNEQFF
TRBV18	.	.	TRBJ2-1	TGTGCCAGCTCTCCCGGGATTGTTGGTGAGCAGTTCTTC	CASSPGIVGEQFF
TRBV5-1	.	.	TRBJ1-3	TGCGCCAGCAGCTTGGTAGGGGATTTTGGAAACACCATATATTTT	CASSLVGDFGNTIYF
TRBV5-6	.	.	TRBJ1-5	TGTGCCAGCAGCTTGCTACATTCTTACCTTTGGGAGCTACAGCCCCAGCATTTT	CASSLLHSYLWELQPQHF
TRBV6-5	TRBD2	.	TRBJ2-1	TGTGCCAGCAGTTACCCGACTAGCGGGTCGGGTGAGCAGTTCTTC	CASSYPTSGSGEQFF
TRBV6-2/TRBV6-3	.	.	TRBJ2-7	TGTGCCAGCAGTCGGGACTCCCCCCTCGACGAGCAGTACTTC	CASSRDSPLDEQYF
TRBV7-2	TRBD2	.	TRBJ2-1	TGTGCCAGCAGCTCGCGTGGACTAGCGGGAAAGGGTGAGCAGTTCTTC	CASSSRGLAGKGEQFF
TRBV7-2	.	.	TRBJ2-3	TGTGCCAGCAGCCCCTGGGGAGGGGGAGCTACAGATACGCAGTATTTT	CASSPWGGGATDTQYF
TRBV5-1	TRBD1	.	TRBJ2-5	TGCGCCAGCAGCTTTTTTAAGGGACAGCCAGAAGAGACCCAGTACTTC	CASSFFKGQPEETQYF
TRBV7-2	.	few	TRBJ1-3	TGTGCCAGCAGCTCAATGAGCTCTGGAAACACCATATATTTT	CASSSMSSGNTIYF
TRBV27	TRBD1	.	TRBJ2-1	TGTGCCAGCAGTCTGGGACAGGCGGACCCTAGGCACAATGAGCAGTTCTTC	CASSLGQADPRHNEQFF
TRBV6-5	.	once	TRBJ2-1	TGTGCCAGCAGACCCGGACTGGTTGGTGAGCAGTTCTTC	CASRPGLVGEQFF
TRBV27	.	.	TRBJ2-7	TGTGCCAGCAGTCCCCACTCGGTTTACGAGCAGTACTTC	CASSPHSVYEQYF
TRBV13	TRBD1	.	TRBJ2-7	TGTGCCAGCAGCCGCGGACAGGGGTTGCACGAGCAGTACTTC	CASSRGQGLHEQYF
TRBV7-9	.	.	TRBJ1-6	TGTGCCAGCAGCTTAGTTGTTACTGATAATTCACCCCTCCACTTT	CASSLVVTDNSPLHF
TRBV5-4	.	.	TRBJ2-1	TGTGCCAGCAGCGTGACAAGCTTAGGTTCTGAGCAGTTCTTC	CASSVTSLGSEQFF